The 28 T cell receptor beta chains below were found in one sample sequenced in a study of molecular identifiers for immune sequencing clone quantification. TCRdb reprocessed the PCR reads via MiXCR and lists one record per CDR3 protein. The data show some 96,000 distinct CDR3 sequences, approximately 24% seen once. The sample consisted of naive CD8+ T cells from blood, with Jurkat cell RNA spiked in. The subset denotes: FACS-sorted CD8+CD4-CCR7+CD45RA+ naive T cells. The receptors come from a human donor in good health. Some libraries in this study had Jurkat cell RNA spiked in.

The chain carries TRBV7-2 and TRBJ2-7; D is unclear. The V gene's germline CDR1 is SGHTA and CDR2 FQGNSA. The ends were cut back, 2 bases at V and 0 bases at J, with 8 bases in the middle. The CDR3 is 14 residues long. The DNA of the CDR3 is TGTGCCAGCAGCTTACTTGGGAACTCCTACGAGCAGTACTTC. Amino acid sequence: CASSLLGNSYEQYF.

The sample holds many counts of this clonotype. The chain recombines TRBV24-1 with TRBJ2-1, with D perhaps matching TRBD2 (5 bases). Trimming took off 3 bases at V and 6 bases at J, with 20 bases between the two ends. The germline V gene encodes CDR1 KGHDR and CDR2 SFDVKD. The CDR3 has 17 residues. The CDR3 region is CATSDPRHPGSPNEQFF. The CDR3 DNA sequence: TGTGCCACCAGTGATCCTCGCCATCCGGGATCACCCAATGAGCAGTTCTTC.

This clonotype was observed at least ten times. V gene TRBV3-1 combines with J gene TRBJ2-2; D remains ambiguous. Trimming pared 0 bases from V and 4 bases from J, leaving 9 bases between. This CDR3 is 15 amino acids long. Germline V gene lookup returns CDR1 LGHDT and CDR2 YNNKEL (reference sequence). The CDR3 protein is CASSQEGSGTGELFF. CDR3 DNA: TGTGCCAGCAGCCAAGAGGGTTCGGGCACCGGGGAGCTGTTTTTT.

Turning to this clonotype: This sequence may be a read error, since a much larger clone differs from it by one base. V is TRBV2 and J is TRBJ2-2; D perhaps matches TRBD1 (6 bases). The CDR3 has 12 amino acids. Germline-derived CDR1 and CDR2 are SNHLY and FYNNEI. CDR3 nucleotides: TGTGCCAGCAGGTGGGACACCGGGGTGCTGTTTTTT. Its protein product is CASRWDTGVLFF.

The CDR3 region has the DNA TGCAGTGCTAGGCTAGACGCCCAAGTCTACAATGAGCAGTTCTTC. This sequence encodes CSARLDAQVYNEQFF. This chain links TRBV20-1 with TRBJ2-1; D unresolved. The V and J ends lost 3 bases and 3 bases respectively, with 15 bases between them. This CDR3 contains 15 residues. Per the germline V gene, CDR1 is DFQATT and CDR2 is SNEGSKA (reference sequence).

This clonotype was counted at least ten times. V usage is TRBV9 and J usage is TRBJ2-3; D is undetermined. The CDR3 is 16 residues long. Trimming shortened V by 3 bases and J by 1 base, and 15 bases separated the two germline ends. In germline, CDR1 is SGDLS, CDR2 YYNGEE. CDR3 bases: TGTGCCAGCAGCGACCCCGGCCACCTGGGCACAGATACGCAGTATTTT. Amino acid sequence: CASSDPGHLGTDTQYF.

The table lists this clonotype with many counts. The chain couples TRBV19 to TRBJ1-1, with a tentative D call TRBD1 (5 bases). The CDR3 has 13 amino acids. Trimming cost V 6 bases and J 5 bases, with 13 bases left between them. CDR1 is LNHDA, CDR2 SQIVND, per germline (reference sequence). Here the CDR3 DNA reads TGTGCCAGTAGCAGATCTGGGGGAACTGAAGCTTTCTTT. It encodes CASSRSGGTEAFF. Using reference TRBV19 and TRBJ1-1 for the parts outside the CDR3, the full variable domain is DGGITQSPKYLFRKEGQNVTLSCEQNLNHDAMYWYRQDPGQGLRLIYYSQIVNDFQKGDIAEGYSVSREKKESFPLTVTSAQKNPTAFYLCASSRSGGTEAFFGQGTRLTVV.

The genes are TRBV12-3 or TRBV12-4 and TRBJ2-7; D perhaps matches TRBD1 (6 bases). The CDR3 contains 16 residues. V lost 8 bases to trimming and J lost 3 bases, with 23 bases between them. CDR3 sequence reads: CASGSLIPGHIYEQYF. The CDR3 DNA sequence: TGTGCCAGCGGTTCCTTAATACCGGGACATATCTACGAGCAGTACTTC.

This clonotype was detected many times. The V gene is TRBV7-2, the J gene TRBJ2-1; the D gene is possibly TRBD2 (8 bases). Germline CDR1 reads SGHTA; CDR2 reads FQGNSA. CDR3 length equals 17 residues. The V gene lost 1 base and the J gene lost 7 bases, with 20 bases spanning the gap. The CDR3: CASSLGPPGGGLNEQFF. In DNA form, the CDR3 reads TGTGCCAGCAGCTTAGGACCTCCGGGAGGGGGCCTTAATGAGCAGTTCTTC.

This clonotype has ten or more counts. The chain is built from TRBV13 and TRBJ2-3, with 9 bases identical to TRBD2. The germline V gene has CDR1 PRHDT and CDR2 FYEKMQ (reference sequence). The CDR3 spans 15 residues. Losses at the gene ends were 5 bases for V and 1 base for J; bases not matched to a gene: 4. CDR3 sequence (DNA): TGTGCCAGCAGCCCGTGGACTAGCGGCACAGATACGCAGTATTTT. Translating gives CASSPWTSGTDTQYF.

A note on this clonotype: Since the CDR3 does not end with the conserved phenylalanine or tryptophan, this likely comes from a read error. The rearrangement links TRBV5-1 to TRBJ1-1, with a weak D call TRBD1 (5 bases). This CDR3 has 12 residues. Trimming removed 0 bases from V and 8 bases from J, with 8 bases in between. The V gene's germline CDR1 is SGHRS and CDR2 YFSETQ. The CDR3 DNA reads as TGCGCCAGCAGCTTGGCCAGGGAAGAAGCTTTCTCT. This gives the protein CASSLAREEAFS.

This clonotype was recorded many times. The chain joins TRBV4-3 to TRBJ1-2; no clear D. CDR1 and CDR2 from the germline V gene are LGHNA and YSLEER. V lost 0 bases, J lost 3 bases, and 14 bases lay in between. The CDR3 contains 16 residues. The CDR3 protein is CASSQDNRPSDYGYTF. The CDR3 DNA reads TGCGCCAGCAGCCAAGATAACAGACCAAGTGACTATGGCTACACCTTC.

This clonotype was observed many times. CDR3 nucleotide sequence: TGTGCCAGCAGTTACTCAGGCGGGAGAGACACAGATACGCAGTATTTT. Its translation is CASSYSGGRDTDTQYF. V is TRBV6-5 and J is TRBJ2-3; 7 bases are shared with TRBD2. The CDR3 extends over 16 amino acids. Per the germline V gene, CDR1 is MNHEY and CDR2 is SVGAGI. The ends lost 0 bases at V and 2 bases at J; junction bases unmatched: 5.

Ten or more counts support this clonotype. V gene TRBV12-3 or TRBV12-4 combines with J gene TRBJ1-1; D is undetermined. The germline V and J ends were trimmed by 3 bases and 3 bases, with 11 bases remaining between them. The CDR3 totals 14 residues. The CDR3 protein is CASSLSGSHTEAFF. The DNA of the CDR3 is TGTGCCAGCAGTTTGTCGGGGTCGCACACTGAAGCTTTCTTT.

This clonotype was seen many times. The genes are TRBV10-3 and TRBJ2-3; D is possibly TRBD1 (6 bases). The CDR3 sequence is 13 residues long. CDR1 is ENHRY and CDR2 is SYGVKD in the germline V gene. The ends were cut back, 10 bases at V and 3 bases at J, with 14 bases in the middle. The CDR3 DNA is TGTGCCACCTCTGGGACATCGACAGATACGCAGTATTTT. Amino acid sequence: CATSGTSTDTQYF.

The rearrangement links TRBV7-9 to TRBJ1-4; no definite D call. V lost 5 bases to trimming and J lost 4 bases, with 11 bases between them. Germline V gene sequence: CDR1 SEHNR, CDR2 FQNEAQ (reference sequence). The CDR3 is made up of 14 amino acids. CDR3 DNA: TGTGCCAGCAGCGGAATCTCCAATAATGAAAAACTGTTTTTT. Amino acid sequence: CASSGISNNEKLFF.

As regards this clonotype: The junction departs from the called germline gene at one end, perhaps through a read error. Here the CDR3 DNA reads TGCGCCAGCACCTCTGTGAACACTGAGGCTTTCTTT. As protein: CASTSVNTEAFF. The V gene is TRBV4-1, the J gene TRBJ1-1; D call uncertain. The CDR3 runs to 12 residues. Germline V gives CDR1 MGHRA, CDR2 YSYEKL.

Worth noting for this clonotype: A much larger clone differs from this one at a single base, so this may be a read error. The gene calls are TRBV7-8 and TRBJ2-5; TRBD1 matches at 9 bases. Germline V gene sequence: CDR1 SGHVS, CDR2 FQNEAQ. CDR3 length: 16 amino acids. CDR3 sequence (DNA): TGTGTCAGCAGCCACTTATGGGGACAGGGTCCAGAGACCCAGTACTTC. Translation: CVSSHLWGQGPETQYF.

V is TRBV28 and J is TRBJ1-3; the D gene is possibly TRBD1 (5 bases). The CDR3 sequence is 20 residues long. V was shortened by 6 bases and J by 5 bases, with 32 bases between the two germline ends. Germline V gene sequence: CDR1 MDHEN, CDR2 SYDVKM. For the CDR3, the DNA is TGTGCCAGCAGCACCACAGACAGCTACCACTCTCGGGCTTCCCGAAACACCATATATTTT. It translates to CASSTTDSYHSRASRNTIYF.

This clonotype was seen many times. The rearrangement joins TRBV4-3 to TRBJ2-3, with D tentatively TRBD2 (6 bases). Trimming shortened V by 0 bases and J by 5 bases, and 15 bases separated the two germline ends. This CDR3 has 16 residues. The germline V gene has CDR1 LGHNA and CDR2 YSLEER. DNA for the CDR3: TGCGCCAGCAGCCAAGATTGGGGCGGGACCGAAGATACGCAGTATTTT. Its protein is CASSQDWGGTEDTQYF.

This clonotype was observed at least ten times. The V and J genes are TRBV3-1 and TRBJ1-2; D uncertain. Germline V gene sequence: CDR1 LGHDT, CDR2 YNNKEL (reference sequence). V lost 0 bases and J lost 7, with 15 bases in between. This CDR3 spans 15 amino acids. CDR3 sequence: CASSQEAGGGSGYTF. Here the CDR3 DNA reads TGTGCCAGCAGCCAAGAGGCGGGAGGAGGCTCTGGCTACACCTTC.

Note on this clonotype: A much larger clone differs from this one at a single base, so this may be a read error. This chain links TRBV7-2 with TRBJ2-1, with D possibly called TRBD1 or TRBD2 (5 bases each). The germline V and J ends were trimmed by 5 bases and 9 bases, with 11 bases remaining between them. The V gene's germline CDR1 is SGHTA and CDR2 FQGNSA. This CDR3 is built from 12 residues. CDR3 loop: CASSPIGGEQFF. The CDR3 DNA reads TGTGCCAGCAGCCCTATTGGGGGTGAGCAGTTCTTC.

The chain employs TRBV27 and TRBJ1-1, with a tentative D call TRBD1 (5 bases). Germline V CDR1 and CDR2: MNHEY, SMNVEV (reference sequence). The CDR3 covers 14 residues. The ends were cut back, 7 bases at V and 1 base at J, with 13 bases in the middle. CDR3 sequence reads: CASTPRGGNTEAFF. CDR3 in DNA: TGTGCCAGCACCCCGCGCGGGGGGAACACTGAAGCTTTCTTT.

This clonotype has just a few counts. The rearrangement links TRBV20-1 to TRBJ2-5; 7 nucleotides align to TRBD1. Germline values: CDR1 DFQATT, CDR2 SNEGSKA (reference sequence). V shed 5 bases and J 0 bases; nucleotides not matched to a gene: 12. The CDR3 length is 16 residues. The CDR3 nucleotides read TGCAGTGCTCCCAACGACGGGACAGTCTACCAAGAGACCCAGTACTTC. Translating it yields CSAPNDGTVYQETQYF.

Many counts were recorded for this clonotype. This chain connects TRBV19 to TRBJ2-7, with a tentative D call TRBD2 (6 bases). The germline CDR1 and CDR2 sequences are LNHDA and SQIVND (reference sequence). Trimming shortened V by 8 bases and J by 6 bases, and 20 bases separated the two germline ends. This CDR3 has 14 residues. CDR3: CASSPWRDGGEQYF. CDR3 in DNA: TGTGCCAGTTCCCCCTGGCGGGATGGAGGCGAGCAGTACTTC. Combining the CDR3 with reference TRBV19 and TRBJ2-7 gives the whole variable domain DGGITQSPKYLFRKEGQNVTLSCEQNLNHDAMYWYRQDPGQGLRLIYYSQIVNDFQKGDIAEGYSVSREKKESFPLTVTSAQKNPTAFYLCASSPWRDGGEQYFGPGTRLTVT.

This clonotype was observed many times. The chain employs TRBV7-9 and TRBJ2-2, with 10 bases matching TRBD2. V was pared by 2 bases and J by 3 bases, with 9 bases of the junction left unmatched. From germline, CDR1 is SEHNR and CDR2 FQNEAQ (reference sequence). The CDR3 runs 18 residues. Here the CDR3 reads CASSLPLTSGEYTGELFF. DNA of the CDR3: TGTGCCAGCAGCTTACCCTTAACTAGCGGGGAATACACCGGGGAGCTGTTTTTT.

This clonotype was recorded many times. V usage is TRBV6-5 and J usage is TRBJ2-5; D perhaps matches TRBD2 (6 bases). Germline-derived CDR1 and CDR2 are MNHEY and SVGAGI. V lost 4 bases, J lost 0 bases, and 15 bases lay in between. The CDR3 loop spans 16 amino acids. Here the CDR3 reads CASSSTGTSYQETQYF. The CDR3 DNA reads TGTGCCAGCAGTTCCACCGGGACTTCGTACCAAGAGACCCAGTACTTC.

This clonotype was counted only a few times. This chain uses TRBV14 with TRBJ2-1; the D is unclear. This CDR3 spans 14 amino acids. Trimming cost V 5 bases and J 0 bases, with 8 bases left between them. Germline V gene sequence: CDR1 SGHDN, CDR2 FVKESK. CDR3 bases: TGTGCCAGCAGCATGATACGCTCCTACAATGAGCAGTTCTTC. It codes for CASSMIRSYNEQFF.